This record looks at one T cell receptor (beta chain) sequence and its context. What it binds is not known. This specimen belongs to a study of shared clonotypes between healthy human individuals. Data came from immunoSEQ multiplex PCR; TCRdb stores just in-frame clones and leaves some out. The table records more than 2 million clones, approximately 96% of them present only once. All of the donors resided in Nashville, Tennessee, and each was a Caucasian adult. V lost 4 bases, J lost 5 bases, and 13 bases lay in between. The CDR3 runs to 14 residues. The V gene's germline CDR1 is SGHTS and CDR2 YDEGEE. General study findings and limits: Generation of non-shared clonotypes was less probable than generation of clonotypes shared by all four donors.

V and J are TRBV5-8 and TRBJ2-1; D possibly matches TRBD1 or TRBD2 (6 bases each). Sequenced material: naive CD4+ T cells sorted from blood. Subset: CD45RA+ positively selected. The receptor's source is a young man in good health. The CDR3 coding sequence is TGTGCCAGCAGCCGGGGGCTAGTCCACAATGAGCAGTTCTTC. This encodes CASSRGLVHNEQFF.